Listed here are 27 T cell receptor beta chains from one sample, sequenced in a study of blood T cell repertoires in COVID-19. Here immunoSEQ multiplex PCR was the method, and the copy in TCRdb shows in-frame clones only, minus some. The data show some 500,000 clones, with 88% seen just once and roughly 1.9% held by the top ten. Sequenced: PBMCs or T cells enriched from blood (not recorded which). These TCRs come from a woman between 40 and 55 years old who had recovered from COVID-19.

The chain combines TRBV19 with TRBJ2-7, with 9 positions matching TRBD2. The length of the CDR3 is 16 residues. Trimming at V came to 6 bases and at J to 4 bases, leaving 13 bases not matched to a gene. In germline, CDR1 is LNHDA, CDR2 SQIVND (reference sequence). CDR3 nucleotide sequence: TGTGCCAGTAGCATCAAAATAGCGGGGGTAAAATACGAGCAGTACTTC. Residues: CASSIKIAGVKYEQYF.

The sample holds one count of this clone. The rearrangement uses TRBV24-1 and TRBJ2-5; perhaps TRBD2 as D (6 bases). The CDR3 consists of 15 residues. Germline CDR1 is KGHDR and CDR2 is SFDVKD. Trimming cost V 0 bases and J 4 bases, with 11 bases left between them. CDR3 sequence reads: CATSDLGGAGETQYF. CDR3 bases: TGTGCCACCAGTGATTTGGGCGGAGCGGGAGAGACCCAGTACTTC.

This clone was detected once. The chain combines TRBV6-2 or TRBV6-3 with TRBJ1-5; possibly TRBD1 for D (5 bases). Trimming took 4 bases from V and 3 from J, leaving 13 bases between them. CDR3 length: 15 residues. Germline CDR1 MNHEY, CDR2 SVGEGT. The CDR3: CASSSRRDLNQPQHF. Here the CDR3 DNA reads TGTGCCAGCAGTTCTAGGAGGGACCTCAATCAGCCCCAGCATTTT.

The chain carries TRBV18 and TRBJ1-4; D might be TRBD1 (6 bases). The CDR3 has 17 residues. V lost 6 bases and J 8 bases, leaving 25 bases between the germline ends. Looked up from germline, CDR1 is KGHSH and CDR2 is LQKENI. The DNA for the CDR3 is TGTGCCAGCTCTAGGAGTTTATGGCTACAGGGCGGCGAAAAACTGTTTTTT. It yields the protein CASSRSLWLQGGEKLFF. Full variable domain (outside the CDR3, taken from reference TRBV18 and TRBJ1-4): NAGVMQNPRHLVRRRGQEARLRCSPMKGHSHVYWYRQLPEEGLKFMVYLQKENIIDESGMPKERFSAEFPKEGPSILRIQQVVRGDSAAYFCASSRSLWLQGGEKLFFGSGTQLSVL.

V gene TRBV7-2 combines with J gene TRBJ1-3; no reliable D call. Trimming left V 1 base short and J 0 bases short, with 16 bases between. The CDR3 is 18 residues long. Germline loops: CDR1 SGHTA, CDR2 FQGNSA. CDR3 DNA: TGTGCCAGCAGCTTAGATGCCCCCTCCAGGTTCTCTGGAAACACCATATATTTT. Its protein product is CASSLDAPSRFSGNTIYF.

The chain has TRBV11-2 and TRBJ2-3, with 9 bases lining up with TRBD2. With 3 bases clipped from V and 4 bases from J, the junction kept 5 bases outside the gene matches. This CDR3 comprises 15 residues. Germline V CDR1 and CDR2: SGHAT, FQNNGV. CDR3 DNA: TGTGCCAGCAGCTTGGTGGGACTAGCTCCAGATACGCAGTATTTT. Translated, it gives CASSLVGLAPDTQYF.

The chain has TRBV7-8 and TRBJ1-4; 7 positions agree with TRBD1. V lost 6 bases to trimming and J lost 4 bases; unmatched junction nucleotides: 23. This CDR3 is built from 20 residues. Germline CDR1 SGHVS, CDR2 FQNEAQ. The CDR3 DNA follows: TGTGCCAGCAGAAAAGGTCCCCCGGCGCAGGGAAGGGGGCTTAATGAAAAACTGTTTTTT. Translating gives CASRKGPPAQGRGLNEKLFF. Variable domain in full (rest from reference TRBV7-8 and TRBJ1-4): GAGVSQSPRYKVAKRGQDVALRCDPISGHVSLFWYQQALGQGPEFLTYFQNEAQLDKSGLPSDRFFAERPEGSVSTLKIQRTQQEDSAVYLCASRKGPPAQGRGLNEKLFFGSGTQLSVL.

The chain recombines TRBV5-1 with TRBJ2-5; D might be TRBD1 (6 bases). With 4 bases removed from V and 1 base from J, the gap between germline ends came to 14 bases. The germline gives CDR1 SGHRS, CDR2 YFSETQ. The CDR3 spans 15 residues. This CDR3 is CASSPDRPTQETQYF. The CDR3, as DNA: TGCGCCAGCAGCCCTGACAGGCCAACCCAAGAGACCCAGTACTTC.

This sequence joins TRBV24-1 and TRBJ1-5, with a possible D match to TRBD1 (5 bases). Germline loops: CDR1 KGHDR, CDR2 SFDVKD. This CDR3 comprises 13 residues. Trimming removed 10 bases from V and 1 base from J, with 10 bases in between. CDR3: CATQGLSNQPQHF. The CDR3, as DNA: TGTGCCACTCAGGGATTGAGCAATCAGCCCCAGCATTTT.

CDR3 sequence: CASSQEGRRGQETQYF. The CDR3 DNA reads as TGCGCCAGCAGCCAAGAAGGGAGACGGGGCCAAGAGACCCAGTACTTC. J is TRBJ2-5 and V is TRBV4-1; D might be TRBD2 (5 bases). The ends were cut back, 0 bases at V and 1 base at J, with 12 bases in the middle. The CDR3 has 16 residues. Germline CDR1 is MGHRA and CDR2 is YSYEKL.

The rearrangement uses TRBV7-8 and TRBJ2-4; weak D call: TRBD2 (5 bases). The CDR3 has 16 amino acids. The germline V and J ends were trimmed by 3 bases and 0 bases, with 12 bases remaining between them. CDR1 and CDR2 (germline): SGHVS, FQNEAQ. Here the CDR3 DNA reads TGTGCCAGCAGCTTCGAGGGAAGACTAGCCAAAAACATTCAGTACTTC. Its translation: CASSFEGRLAKNIQYF.

This chain connects TRBV10-1 to TRBJ1-5, with 7 bases lining up with TRBD1. V dropped 2 bases and J dropped 3; count of bases not matched to a gene: 4. Germline assignment: CDR1 WNHNN and CDR2 SYGVQD (reference sequence). This CDR3 contains 15 residues. CDR3 sequence: CASSETGVPNQPQHF. CDR3 sequence (DNA): TGCGCCAGCAGTGAGACAGGGGTACCCAATCAGCCCCAGCATTTT.

The chain carries TRBV11-3 and TRBJ2-2; D gene ambiguous. Trimming stripped 3 bases from V and 4 bases from J, with 3 bases between. CDR3 size: 12 residues. Germline-derived CDR1 and CDR2 are SGHNT and YENEEA. The CDR3 DNA follows: TGTGCCAGCAGCTTCCGCACCGGGGAGCTGTTTTTT. Protein: CASSFRTGELFF.

The V gene is TRBV6-5, the J gene TRBJ2-7; TRBD1 is a possible D gene (5 bases). The germline V gene has CDR1 MNHEY and CDR2 SVGAGI. Trimming left V 5 bases short and J 0 bases short, with 11 bases between. This CDR3 spans 14 amino acids. CDR3 DNA sequence: TGTGCCAGCAGTCGTTACAGGAGCTCCTACGAGCAGTACTTC. Protein product: CASSRYRSSYEQYF.

The chain employs TRBV7-9 and TRBJ1-2; no clear D. The CDR3 contains 12 residues. Per the germline V gene, CDR1 is SEHNR and CDR2 is FQNEAQ (reference sequence). The V gene lost 5 bases and the J gene lost 2 bases, with 6 bases spanning the gap. CDR3 protein: CASSLQNYGYTF. CDR3 nucleotide sequence: TGTGCCAGCAGCCTCCAGAACTATGGCTACACCTTC.

The V gene is TRBV5-1, the J gene TRBJ1-6; TRBD1 matches at 7 bases. This CDR3 region has 15 residues. V trimming: 3 bases; J trimming: 1 base; junction bases outside the gene matches: 1. Germline CDR1 is SGHRS and CDR2 is YFSETQ. For the CDR3, the DNA is TGCGCCAGCAGCTCAGGGGGATCCTATAATTCACCCCTCCACTTT. It is translated as CASSSGGSYNSPLHF.

V usage is TRBV6-6 and J usage is TRBJ1-2, with D possibly TRBD1 on 6 matching bases. The germline V gene encodes CDR1 MNHNY and CDR2 SVGAGI (reference sequence). The V gene lost 2 bases and the J gene lost 7 bases, with 14 bases spanning the gap. The CDR3 consists of 14 residues. CDR3: CASSYPSGDSGYTF. CDR3 bases: TGTGCCAGCAGTTACCCATCAGGGGATTCTGGCTACACCTTC.

The CDR3 loop reads CASSLDGAGLSYEQYF. CDR3 bases: TGTGCCAGCAGCTTAGACGGAGCGGGCCTCTCCTACGAGCAGTACTTC. The chain links TRBV11-3 to TRBJ2-7, with a possible D match to TRBD2 (6 bases). This CDR3 is 16 amino acids long. The germline V gene has CDR1 SGHNT and CDR2 YENEEA. Trimming removed 0 bases at V and 0 bases at J, with 12 bases between.

The chain uses TRBV19 and TRBJ2-5, with 9 nucleotides matching TRBD2. This CDR3 has 16 residues. After removal of 2 bases from V and 2 bases from J, the junction contained 6 bases not matched to a gene. From germline, CDR1 is LNHDA and CDR2 SQIVND (reference sequence). CDR3 sequence: CASSISGGRGQETQYF. DNA of the CDR3: TGTGCCAGTAGTATAAGTGGCGGGAGGGGTCAAGAGACCCAGTACTTC. Full variable domain (remainder filled in from reference TRBV19 and TRBJ2-5): DGGITQSPKYLFRKEGQNVTLSCEQNLNHDAMYWYRQDPGQGLRLIYYSQIVNDFQKGDIAEGYSVSREKKESFPLTVTSAQKNPTAFYLCASSISGGRGQETQYFGPGTRLLVL.

This sequence joins TRBV24-1 and TRBJ2-1, with 11 bases that match TRBD2. The trim removed 4 bases at V and 10 bases at J, leaving 14 bases unmatched. Germline loops: CDR1 KGHDR, CDR2 SFDVKD. The CDR3 totals 17 residues. This CDR3 is CATSDPGTSGQGREQFF. CDR3 DNA sequence: TGTGCCACCAGTGACCCCGGGACTAGCGGTCAAGGACGGGAGCAGTTCTTC.

This clone has a single count. V is TRBV6-2 or TRBV6-3 and J is TRBJ1-1; D remains unclear. The CDR3 consists of 17 residues. V was pared by 2 bases and J by 0 bases, with 16 bases between. The germline V gene encodes CDR1 MNHEY and CDR2 SVGEGT. CDR3 DNA sequence: TGTGCCAGCAGTTACCCCTCATTGGCTTTATTGAACACTGAAGCTTTCTTT. Translating gives CASSYPSLALLNTEAFF.

This clone was seen more than once but under ten times. The chain carries TRBV7-2 and TRBJ1-1; D not resolved. Trimming stripped 4 bases from V and 5 bases from J, with 11 bases between. CDR3 size: 13 residues. Germline CDR1 and CDR2: SGHTA and FQGNSA. Here the CDR3 reads CASSSGSGTEAFF. The DNA of the CDR3 is TGTGCCAGCAGCTCTGGGTCCGGGACTGAAGCTTTCTTT. The whole variable domain, remainder taken from reference TRBV7-2 and TRBJ1-1, is GAGVSQSPSNKVTEKGKDVELRCDPISGHTALYWYRQSLGQGLEFLIYFQGNSAPDKSGLPSDRFSAERTGGSVSTLTIQRTQQEDSAVYLCASSSGSGTEAFFGQGTRLTVV.

The chain links TRBV6-5 to TRBJ1-5; tentative D call: TRBD1 (6 bases). V lost 5 bases and J lost 4, with 6 bases in between. CDR3 length equals 12 residues. Germline V gene sequence: CDR1 MNHEY, CDR2 SVGAGI. In DNA form, the CDR3 reads TGTGCCAGCAGTACAGGGAATCAGCCCCAGCATTTT. Protein product: CASSTGNQPQHF.

The chain combines TRBV6-5 with TRBJ2-2, with 7 bases that match TRBD2. The CDR3 loop spans 15 amino acids. In germline, CDR1 is MNHEY, CDR2 SVGAGI. V shed 5 bases and J 8 bases; nucleotides not matched to a gene: 11. CDR3 bases: TGTGCCAGCAGTACCGGACTAGTGGGCGCTGGGGAGCTGTTTTTT. Amino acids: CASSTGLVGAGELFF.

This clone was observed a few times. This chain connects TRBV5-6 to TRBJ2-2; 11 bases are shared with TRBD2. Germline CDR1 is SGHDT and CDR2 is YYEEEE. V lost 1 base, J lost 5 bases, and 4 bases stayed unmatched. The CDR3 has 16 residues. In DNA form, the CDR3 reads TGTGCCAGCAGCTTGACGACTAGCGGGAAAACCGGGGAGCTGTTTTTT. Protein: CASSLTTSGKTGELFF.

This chain's CDR3 is CASSQDPGINTIYF. The CDR3 region has the DNA TGCGCCAGCAGCCAAGATCCGGGAATCAACACCATATATTTT. The genes are TRBV4-1 and TRBJ1-3; no clear D. Germline V gives CDR1 MGHRA, CDR2 YSYEKL. V was trimmed by 0 bases and J by 7 bases, leaving 10 bases between them. This CDR3 comprises 14 residues.

The chain couples TRBV6-5 to TRBJ2-1; D is perhaps TRBD2 (6 bases). The CDR3 loop spans 15 amino acids. Looked up from germline, CDR1 is MNHEY and CDR2 is SVGAGI. V lost 2 bases and J 10 bases, leaving 18 bases between the germline ends. The DNA of the CDR3 is TGTGCCAGCAGTTACGGACGCCGGACTACTGGGGAGCAGTTCTTC. This codes for CASSYGRRTTGEQFF.